The present entry profiles one TCR beta chain with its context. Its antigen is unknown. Base qualities are not recorded, but no much larger clone differs from it by a single base. Deletion took 2 bases off V and 5 bases off J, with a span of 9 bases between the germline ends. Reading the germline V gene (reference sequence) gives CDR1 SEHNR and CDR2 FQNEAQ. The cysteine opens and the phenylalanine closes a CDR3 of 13 amino acids. Only the CDR3 DNA is retained, 39 bases long and in frame from the first base. This sample was included in a study of regulatory T cells (dated 2018 in TCRdb). Notes on the research overall: The study compared T-cell receptor beta repertoires of sorted regulatory, conventional CD4+ and CD8+ T cells in CD3G-deficient patients with those in healthy controls.

In the multiplex PCR, 52 forward TRBV primers and 13 reverse TRBJ primers were used, and assay-based and computational corrections were applied for amplification bias. Within the immunoSEQ assay, multiplex PCR amplified rearranged TRB loci from genomic DNA. TRB amplicons were sequenced using an Illumina HiSeq platform. In the source study's methods: Custom algorithms error-filtered the raw sequences and aligned them to reference gene sequences, after which the immunoSEQ online tools were used for analysis. Frequencies of productive and nonproductive TRB rearrangements were assessed among unique sequences as well as among total sequences. Hydrophobicity and amino acid composition of residues 6 and 7 within the TRB CDR3 were used to estimate the potential for self-reactivity. Groups were compared by t tests, Mann-Whitney tests or two-way ANOVA performed in Prism software. TCRdb provides this immuneACCESS table in a form limited to in-frame rearrangements. Some clones are lacking; in checked studies, under half of them reflect an unresolved V gene, and why the rest are absent is not known. V and J calls plus clone size are reproduced from that table; the DNA served to infer D and trimming. For this sample there are 10,000 or so clones; approximately 84% appear just once. Over 9.5% of the sample is held by the ten biggest clonotypes.

Results the study describes overall, beyond this receptor: Repertoires from patients had restricted unique TRB V-J pairs and skewed V and J gene usage, with the strongest effect in regulatory T cells. Patient-derived CD8+ T cells showed a nonsignificant trend toward reduced Shannon entropy compared with control CD8+ cells.

Evidence of autoimmunity was present in all CD3G-deficient patients, and the autoimmunity was more severe in two of the patients. Patients ranged from 2 to 39 years of age at testing and had reduced naive and increased memory CD4+ and CD8+ T-cell proportions. About 6 individuals with CD3G deficiency were included in the patient group. Patient samples and clinical data were obtained from an international physician network spanning the United States, Europe and Asia. Peripheral blood mononuclear cells were isolated by Ficoll density separation. CD3+ CD8+ CD4- T cells were isolated using a FACSAria cell sorter.

The sequence was collected from a young adult with CD3G deficiency. Material: CD8+ T cells sorted from blood. This chain joins TRBV7-9 to TRBJ1-1; a confident D gene designation cannot be given. The nucleotide sequence is given as TGTGCCAGCAGCTTACCGGGTAGGACTGAAGCTTTCTTT. The encoded protein is CASSLPGRTEAFF.